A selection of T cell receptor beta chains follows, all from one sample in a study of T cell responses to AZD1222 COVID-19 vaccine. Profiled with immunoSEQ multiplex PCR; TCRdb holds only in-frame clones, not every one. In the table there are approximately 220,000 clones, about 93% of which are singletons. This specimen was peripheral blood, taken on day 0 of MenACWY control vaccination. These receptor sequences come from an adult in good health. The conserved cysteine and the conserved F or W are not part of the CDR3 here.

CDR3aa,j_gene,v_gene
ATSRAGVGAEQY,TRBJ2-7,TRBV15
ASSLNGNSPLH,TRBJ1-6,TRBV28
ASSSRTSGGWETQY,TRBJ2-5,TRBV7-2
ASATGPMNTEAF,TRBJ1-1,TRBV6-6
AWREGQGKEKLF,TRBJ1-4,TRBV30
ASSFRGISNQPQH,TRBJ1-5,TRBV7-2
ATSRATTGIQPQH,TRBJ1-5,TRBV15
ASSPQGEELF,TRBJ1-4,TRBV18
ASSIRGNTEAF,TRBJ1-1,TRBV19
ASSSNTEAF,TRBJ1-1,TRBV12-3/TRBV12-4
ASRTTGGDTEAF,TRBJ1-1,TRBV5-6
ASRDRVDTDRLF,TRBJ1-4,TRBV6-5
ASSIALGRMNTEAF,TRBJ1-1,TRBV19
ASSSGRLAGGKNEQF,TRBJ2-1,TRBV6-7
SVEFQGDYGYT,TRBJ1-2,TRBV29-1
ASSPSNTDTQY,TRBJ2-3,TRBV7-2
ASSPFEGASGYT,TRBJ1-2,TRBV18
ASSPTGLAGGLYNEQF,TRBJ2-1,TRBV5-1
ASSLDRGGITEAF,TRBJ1-1,TRBV18
ASSQNNRQGLNTEAF,TRBJ1-1,TRBV4-2
ASSQDNPNSPLH,TRBJ1-6,TRBV3-1/TRBV3-2
ASRGTVTSTGTEAF,TRBJ1-1,TRBV5-1
ASSLTRTMEETQY,TRBJ2-5,TRBV7-6
ASRPLATGARSEAF,TRBJ1-1,TRBV7-9
ASSLGDSPNQPQH,TRBJ1-5,TRBV5-1
ASSLTGTPQSGYGYT,TRBJ1-2,TRBV5-1
ASRPQDLSYEQY,TRBJ2-7,TRBV28
ASSLTGTSGYYSTDTQY,TRBJ2-3,TRBV5-1
ASNPPLDPRQY,TRBJ2-3,TRBV12-3/TRBV12-4
ASSDLRQGNTEAF,TRBJ1-1,TRBV9
ASGLAFYMNTEAF,TRBJ1-1,TRBV12-5
ASSQGGTEAF,TRBJ1-1,TRBV3-1/TRBV3-2
ASSFRKANYGAF,TRBJ1-1,TRBV13
ASSSGQGAGKGEAF,TRBJ1-1,TRBV5-1
ASSRDRGIRNEKLF,TRBJ1-4,TRBV3-1/TRBV3-2
SGGGNTEAF,TRBJ1-1,TRBV29-1
ASIPSGFGEQY,TRBJ2-7,TRBV2
ASSLGTDTQY,TRBJ2-3,TRBV28
ASSILTGGAGNTIY,TRBJ1-3,TRBV19
SVEGTLRYGYT,TRBJ1-2,TRBV29-1
ASSPWTGDPYGYT,TRBJ1-2,TRBV5-1
ASSVLNSPLH,TRBJ1-6,TRBV3-1/TRBV3-2